Following are 27 T cell receptor beta chains from one sample sequenced in a study of blood T cells in healthy people across ages. For the second PCR, which ran for 7 to 11 cycles, a sample-barcoded 5' primer and a J-beta primer mix were used. TCRdb fed the 5' RACE reads into MiXCR, producing one record per CDR3 protein. Of approximately 820,000 distinct CDR3 sequences listed, approximately 48% are singletons. The sample taken for sequencing was blood. These receptors all stem from a man aged 55 to 69 in good health.

This chain connects TRBV24-1 to TRBJ2-6, with D tentatively TRBD1 (6 bases). Between the trimmed V and J ends, which lost 3 bases and 0 bases, there was a span of 17 bases. CDR3 length equals 19 residues. Germline loops: CDR1 KGHDR, CDR2 SFDVKD. DNA for the CDR3: TGTGCCACCAGTGATACACCGGGACAAGGACACTCTGGGGCCAACGTCCTGACTTTC. Translated: CATSDTPGQGHSGANVLTF.

This clonotype was found many times. V gene TRBV29-1 combines with J gene TRBJ2-7; D might be TRBD1 (5 bases). V lost 4 bases and J lost 4, with 14 bases in between. Germline CDR1 is SQVTM and CDR2 is ANQGSEA. This CDR3 contains 13 residues. This CDR3 is CSVGAGSWYEQYF. The DNA of the CDR3 is TGCAGCGTTGGGGCAGGGTCCTGGTACGAGCAGTACTTC.

This rearrangement joins TRBV21-1 to TRBJ1-2; TRBD1 is the table's D call, not checked against the DNA. TRBV21-1 is tagged as a pseudogene. The CDR3 contains 16 residues. Here the CDR3 reads CASSKAPEGADDGYTF. The CDR3, as DNA: TGTGCCAGCAGCAAAGCTCCAGAGGGGGCGGACGATGGCTACACCTTC.

Note on this clonotype: A much more abundant neighbour one base away suggests this may be a read error. This chain connects TRBV29-1 to TRBJ2-2; perhaps TRBD1 as D (6 bases). The CDR3 has 15 amino acids. Trimming shortened V by 7 bases and J by 1 base, and 16 bases separated the two germline ends. CDR1 and CDR2 from the germline V gene are SQVTM and ANQGSEA. This CDR3 reads CSANGGQVNTGELFF. CDR3 DNA: TGCAGCGCAAATGGGGGCCAAGTGAACACCGGGGAGCTGTTTTTT.

This clonotype has just a few counts. The chain couples TRBV3-1 to TRBJ2-1; possible D gene TRBD2, 5 bases. This CDR3 comprises 10 residues. The V end was cut by 10 bases, the J end by 10 bases, with 11 bases between. CDR1 and CDR2 from the germline V gene are LGHDT and YNNKEL (reference sequence). CDR3 nucleotide sequence: TGTGCCACGGGATCACGAGAGCAGTTCTTC. Translated: CATGSREQFF.

This chain links TRBV6-2 or TRBV6-3 with TRBJ2-7; D is unclear. V shed 6 bases and J shed 1 base, with 10 bases lying between them. CDR1 is MNHEY, CDR2 SVGEGT, per germline. CDR3 length: 13 amino acids. The DNA for the CDR3 is TGTGCCAGCAGGACGACTTCATCCTACGAGCAGTACTTC. Protein: CASRTTSSYEQYF.

The V and J genes are TRBV27 and TRBJ1-5; D is unclear. V was pared by 4 bases and J by 5 bases, with 12 bases between. Germline values: CDR1 MNHEY, CDR2 SMNVEV (reference sequence). The CDR3 consists of 14 residues. CDR3 in amino acids: CASSSYVTDQPQHF. DNA of the CDR3: TGTGCCAGCAGTTCTTACGTGACCGATCAGCCCCAGCATTTT.

This clonotype was counted only a few times. The chain uses TRBV7-9 and TRBJ2-5; D is possibly TRBD1 or TRBD2 (5 bases each). This CDR3 is built from 14 residues. The germline V gene has CDR1 SEHNR and CDR2 FQNEAQ (reference sequence). V lost 1 base and J 5 bases, leaving 11 bases between the germline ends. CDR3 amino acids: CASSLGGESETQYF. CDR3 nucleotide sequence: TGTGCCAGCAGCTTAGGAGGGGAGTCTGAGACCCAGTACTTC. Using reference TRBV7-9 and TRBJ2-5 for the parts outside the CDR3, the full variable domain is DTGVSQNPRHKITKRGQNVTFRCDPISEHNRLYWYRQTLGQGPEFLTYFQNEAQLEKSRLLSDRFSAERPKGSFSTLEIQRTEQGDSAMYLCASSLGGESETQYFGPGTRLLVL.

The rearrangement uses TRBV12-3 or TRBV12-4 and TRBJ1-5; possibly TRBD1 for D (5 bases). The CDR3 consists of 13 residues. Trimming pared 5 bases from V and 9 bases from J, leaving 14 bases between. The CDR3 DNA reads as TGTGCCAGCAGTCCAGGGTATCGGGTGCCCCAGCATTTT. Its protein product is CASSPGYRVPQHF.

To note about this clonotype: Germline and junction disagree at one end, which may indicate a read error. This rearrangement joins TRBV6-5 to TRBJ1-2; D remains ambiguous. CDR1 is MNHEY, CDR2 SVGAGI, per germline. The CDR3 spans 15 residues. CDR3 in DNA: TGTGCCAGCAGTTACTCGAAAGGTTCTAACTATGGTTACACCTTC. It codes for CASSYSKGSNYGYTF.

In its sample, this clonotype was seen a few times. This rearrangement joins TRBV23-1 to TRBJ2-6, with 9 bases that match TRBD1. TRBV23-1 is an ORF for which the function is uncertain. V lost 7 bases and J lost 0; bases outside the gene matches: 13. This CDR3 has 19 amino acids. The CDR3 spells CASKAPETGGNSGANVLTF. For the CDR3, the DNA is TGCGCCAGCAAGGCCCCCGAGACAGGGGGTAACTCTGGGGCCAACGTCCTGACTTTC.

The rearrangement joins TRBV29-1 to TRBJ1-1, with D unresolved. CDR1 and CDR2 (germline): SQVTM, ANQGSEA. The CDR3 totals 10 residues. Trimming removed 6 bases from V and 5 bases from J, with 7 bases in between. The CDR3 is CSVRTTEAFF. CDR3 DNA: TGCAGCGTCAGAACAACTGAAGCTTTCTTT.

The rearrangement links TRBV7-2 to TRBJ1-6, with a tentative D call TRBD1 (6 bases). The CDR3 runs 16 residues. The germline V and J ends were trimmed by 5 bases and 5 bases, with 16 bases remaining between them. Germline CDR1 SGHTA, CDR2 FQGNSA. The CDR3 loop is CASSLDRGLNNSPLHF. The CDR3 DNA is TGTGCCAGCAGCCTGGACAGAGGGCTGAATAATTCACCCCTCCACTTT.

The CDR3 loop is CTFRAHNEQFF. For the CDR3, the DNA is TGCACCTTCAGGGCCCACAATGAGCAGTTCTTC. The chain joins TRBV29-1 to TRBJ2-1, with D maybe TRBD1 (5 bases). This CDR3 has 11 amino acids. The germline V gene encodes CDR1 SQVTM and CDR2 ANQGSEA.

The V and J genes are TRBV6-1 and TRBJ2-7, with 9 bases aligning to TRBD1. CDR1 and CDR2 (germline): MNHNS, SASEGT. This CDR3 comprises 17 residues. V shed 7 bases, J shed 6 bases, and the junction held 19 bases outside the gene matches. CDR3 loop: CASNKGQGGTVVSEQYF. CDR3 bases: TGTGCCAGCAATAAGGGACAGGGAGGGACCGTCGTCTCCGAGCAGTACTTC.

The chain joins TRBV21-1 to TRBJ1-1; TRBD1, the table's D call, was not compared with the DNA. TRBV21-1 is an annotated pseudogene. CDR3 length: 15 amino acids. The CDR3 loop is CASSKAGAANTEAFF. In DNA, the CDR3 is TGTGCCAGCAGCAAAGCAGGGGCTGCGAACACTGAAGCTTTCTTT.

With regard to this clonotype: Germline is not matched at one junction end, which may reflect a read error. V is TRBV29-1 and J is TRBJ2-2; D is perhaps TRBD2 (5 bases). CDR1 is SQVTM and CDR2 is ANQGSEA in the germline V gene. The CDR3 is made up of 13 amino acids. DNA of the CDR3: TGCAGCGTTGGGGTCAGAAACACCGGGGAGTTGTTTTTT. Translated, it gives CSVGVRNTGELFF.

This clonotype has just a few counts. This rearrangement joins TRBV29-1 to TRBJ2-1; 8 positions agree with TRBD2. Losses at the gene ends were 3 bases for V and 2 bases for J; bases not matched to a gene: 6. Germline CDR1 and CDR2: SQVTM and ANQGSEA. The CDR3 is made up of 15 amino acids. The CDR3: CSVDASGLTYNEQFF. The DNA of the CDR3 is TGCAGCGTTGACGCTAGCGGGTTAACCTACAATGAGCAGTTCTTC.

V gene TRBV5-6 combines with J gene TRBJ2-1; maybe TRBD2 (5 bases). Between the trimmed V and J ends, which lost 2 bases and 4 bases, there was a span of 10 bases. CDR1 and CDR2 (germline): SGHDT, YYEEEE. CDR3 length: 14 amino acids. Here the CDR3 reads CASSFVGDYNEQFF. The CDR3 DNA follows: TGTGCCAGCAGCTTTGTGGGAGATTACAATGAGCAGTTCTTC.

The DNA of the CDR3 is TGTGCCAGCAGCGGGCCCTACCTCCGGGGGCCCCAGTACTTC. Amino acid sequence: CASSGPYLRGPQYF. The rearrangement links TRBV27 to TRBJ2-7; D could derive from TRBD1 or TRBD2 (6 bases each). CDR3 length: 14 residues. Germline CDR1 and CDR2: MNHEY and SMNVEV (reference sequence). V lost 6 bases, J lost 10 bases, and 22 bases lay in between.

The chain links TRBV7-9 to TRBJ2-5; D is undetermined. V was cut by 4 bases and J by 4 bases, with 10 bases left in between. CDR3 length: 13 amino acids. Germline V CDR1 and CDR2: SEHNR, FQNEAQ (reference sequence). CDR3 bases: TGTGCCAGCAGCTCGTACATGGGAGAGACCCAGTACTTC. It yields the protein CASSSYMGETQYF.

The CDR3 DNA follows: TGTGCCAGCAGCTTCGGGGTAGTAGAGACCCAGTACTTC. Translating gives CASSFGVVETQYF. The rearrangement joins TRBV7-2 to TRBJ2-4; a weak D match, TRBD2 (5 bases). Matching the DNA end better, TRBJ2-5 makes the J call doubtful. Germline values: CDR1 SGHTA, CDR2 FQGNSA. The CDR3 covers 13 residues.

This clonotype was seen only a few times. The chain carries TRBV5-1 and TRBJ2-3; 7 bases match TRBD2. With 4 bases clipped from V and 0 bases from J, the junction kept 5 bases outside the gene matches. This CDR3 region has 15 residues. Germline CDR1 is SGHRS and CDR2 is YFSETQ. The CDR3 sequence: CASSTGGSSTDTQYF. The CDR3 DNA is TGCGCCAGCAGCACCGGGGGGTCTAGCACAGATACGCAGTATTTT.

This rearrangement joins TRBV6-2 or TRBV6-3 to TRBJ1-6, with D possibly being TRBD1 (6 bases). The length of the CDR3 is 15 residues. CDR1 MNHEY and CDR2 SVGEGT come from the germline V gene. The germline V and J ends were trimmed by 5 bases and 6 bases, with 14 bases remaining between them. CDR3 in DNA: TGTGCCAGCAGTCTACCTCGACAGGCTAATTCACCCCTCCACTTT. Protein: CASSLPRQANSPLHF.

The V gene is TRBV20-1, the J gene TRBJ2-1; 12 nucleotides line up with TRBD2. The CDR3 totals 17 residues. Germline V lookup: CDR1 DFQATT, CDR2 SNEGSKA (reference sequence). V was pared by 0 bases and J by 4 bases, with 7 bases of the junction left unmatched. CDR3 residues: CSARDRTGTSGYNEQFF. The CDR3 nucleotides read TGCAGTGCTAGAGATCGGACCGGGACTAGCGGGTACAATGAGCAGTTCTTC.

The chain couples TRBV20-1 to TRBJ1-2; tentatively, D is TRBD1 (5 bases). Between the trimmed V and J ends, which lost 3 bases and 8 bases, there was a span of 16 bases. From germline, CDR1 is DFQATT and CDR2 SNEGSKA (reference sequence). This CDR3 is 13 amino acids long. CDR3 in amino acids: CSARGPRSTGYTF. CDR3 bases: TGCAGTGCTAGGGGGCCAAGAAGCACCGGCTACACCTTC.

J is TRBJ1-2 and V is TRBV20-1, with D possibly matching TRBD1 (5 bases). V lost 3 bases to trimming and J lost 5 bases, with 16 bases between them. CDR1 and CDR2 (germline): DFQATT, SNEGSKA (reference sequence). This CDR3 has 14 amino acids. The CDR3 is CSASGTTTRYGYTF. The CDR3 nucleotides read TGCAGTGCTAGCGGGACCACGACAAGATATGGCTACACCTTC.